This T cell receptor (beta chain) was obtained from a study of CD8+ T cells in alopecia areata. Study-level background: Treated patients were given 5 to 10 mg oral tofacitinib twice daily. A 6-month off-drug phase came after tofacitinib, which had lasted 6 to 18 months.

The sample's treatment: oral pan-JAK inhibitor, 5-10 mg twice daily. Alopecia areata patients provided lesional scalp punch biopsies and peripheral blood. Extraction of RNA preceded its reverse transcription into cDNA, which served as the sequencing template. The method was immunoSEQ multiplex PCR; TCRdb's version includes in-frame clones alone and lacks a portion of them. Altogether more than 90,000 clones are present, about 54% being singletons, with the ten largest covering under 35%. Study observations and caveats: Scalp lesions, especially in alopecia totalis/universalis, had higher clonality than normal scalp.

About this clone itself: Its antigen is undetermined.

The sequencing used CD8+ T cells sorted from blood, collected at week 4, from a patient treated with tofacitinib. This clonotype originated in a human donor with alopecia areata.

This CDR3 reads CASSLAWGDTQYF. The CDR3 DNA reads as TGTGCCAGCAGCTTAGCGTGGGGGGATACGCAGTATTTT. This sequence joins TRBV7-8 and TRBJ2-3; possibly TRBD1 or TRBD2 for D (5 bases each). This CDR3 has 13 residues. CDR1 is SGHVS, CDR2 FQNEAQ, per germline. V was pared by 0 bases and J by 6 bases, with 7 bases between.